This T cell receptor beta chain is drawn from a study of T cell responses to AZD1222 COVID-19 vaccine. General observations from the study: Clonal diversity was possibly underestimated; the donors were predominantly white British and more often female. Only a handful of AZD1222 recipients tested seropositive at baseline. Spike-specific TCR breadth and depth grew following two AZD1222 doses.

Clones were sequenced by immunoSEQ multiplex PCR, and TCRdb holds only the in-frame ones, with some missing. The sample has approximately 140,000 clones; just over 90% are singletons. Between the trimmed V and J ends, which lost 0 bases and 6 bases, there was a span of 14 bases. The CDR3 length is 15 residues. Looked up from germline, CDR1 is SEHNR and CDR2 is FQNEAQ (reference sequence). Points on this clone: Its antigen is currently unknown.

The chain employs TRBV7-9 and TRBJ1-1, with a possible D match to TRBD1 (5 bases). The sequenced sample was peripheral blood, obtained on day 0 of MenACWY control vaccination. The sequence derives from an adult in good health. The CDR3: CASSLAPRVGSEAFF. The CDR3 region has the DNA TGTGCCAGCAGCTTAGCTCCCAGGGTCGGGTCTGAAGCTTTCTTT.